A selection of T cell receptor beta chains follows, all from one sample in a study of beta chain features in type 1 diabetes. Data came from immunoSEQ multiplex PCR; TCRdb stores just in-frame clones and leaves some out. This sample has about 660,000 clones; around 15% occur once, and the top ten carry 0.04%. Sequenced input: naive CD4+ T cells from blood. The receptor source for this set is a man aged 18 to 30 with type 1 diabetes. The conserved cysteine and the conserved F or W are not part of the CDR3 here. Fields, in order: V gene, CDR3 length, CDR3 protein.

v_call: TRBV6-5
cdr3_length: 13
cdr3_aa: ASSYGTGGNSPLH

v_call: TRBV19
cdr3_length: 12
cdr3_aa: ASGGTAANEKLF

v_call: TRBV6-5
cdr3_length: 14
cdr3_aa: ASSYSKGLWANVLT

v_call: TRBV10-3
cdr3_length: 12
cdr3_aa: AISEKLVGGELF

v_call: TRBV29-1
cdr3_length: 10
cdr3_aa: SVGGNTGELF

v_call: TRBV20-1
cdr3_length: 8
cdr3_aa: SAGGSAQH

v_call: TRBV30
cdr3_length: 11
cdr3_aa: AWRLYSRGTQY

v_call: TRBV11-2
cdr3_length: 11
cdr3_aa: ASSFGGYNEQF

v_call: TRBV18
cdr3_length: 11
cdr3_aa: ASSPGSYNEQF

v_call: TRBV28
cdr3_length: 14
cdr3_aa: ASKWGRLGGANVLT

v_call: TRBV29-1
cdr3_length: 13
cdr3_aa: SVTFIGGDWAGAF